This T cell receptor beta chain was recovered during a study of CD8 T cells in Susac syndrome. Trimming took 4 bases from V and 10 from J; bases not matched to a gene: 18. The CDR3 length is 17 residues. CDR1 SGDLS and CDR2 YYNGEE come from the germline V gene. As for this clonotype: Its antigen is still unknown.

Random-hexamer reverse transcription was applied to roughly 0.5 to 1 ug RNA. The authors amplified TCR beta CDR3 across 54 Vbeta and 13 Jbeta using immunoSEQ multiplex PCR. TCRdb itself ran the immunoSEQ multiplex PCR reads through MiXCR, one entry per CDR3 protein. The table has 70,000 to 95,000 distinct CDR3 sequences, roughly 94% seen once. Notes on the study in general: Only a relatively small number of individuals were included in the TCR sequencing and HLA analysis.

The receptor comes from a human donor with Susac syndrome. The specimen was CD8+ T cells from PBMCs. The gene calls are TRBV9 and TRBJ2-1, with 9 positions matching TRBD2. The CDR3 DNA sequence: TGTGCCAGCAGCCGAGGAGTAGATAGCGGGAGCTTTTGGGAGCAGTTCTTC. The encoded protein is CASSRGVDSGSFWEQFF.